This TCR beta chain is drawn from a study of blood T cell repertoires in COVID-19. Trimming removed 4 bases at V and 1 base at J, with 10 bases between. The CDR3 covers 14 residues. Germline V gives CDR1 LNHDA, CDR2 SQIVND (reference sequence). Clones were sequenced by immunoSEQ multiplex PCR, and TCRdb holds only the in-frame ones, with some missing. The top ten clones hold approximately 8% of a sample with roughly 200,000 clones, approximately 80% of them seen once. Sequenced input: peripheral blood. The rearrangement uses TRBV19 and TRBJ1-1; no clear D. The TCR sequence derives from a woman older than 75 with COVID-19, enrolled during active disease. The CDR3 is CASSRAPQNTEAFF. DNA of the CDR3: TGTGCCAGTAGTAGGGCCCCTCAGAACACTGAAGCTTTCTTT.